This entry is about one T cell receptor (beta chain). Clones were sequenced by immunoSEQ multiplex PCR, and TCRdb holds only the in-frame ones, with some missing. The sample lists about 90,000 clones, about 88% occurring once. This sample is part of a study of PD-1 blockade in classical Hodgkin lymphoma. CDR1 and CDR2 from the germline V gene are SEHNR and FQNEAQ (reference sequence). The CDR3 is made up of 15 amino acids. Unmatched junction bases numbered 4, after V lost 1 base and J lost 3 bases. Patients all relapsed after autologous stem cell transplantation, and there was variation in brentuximab vedotin exposure.

The chain couples TRBV7-9 to TRBJ2-7; 9 nucleotides agree with TRBD1. Sequencing used peripheral blood mononuclear cells (PBMCs), obtained before the second cycle of nivolumab. The clonotype originates from a human donor with classical Hodgkin lymphoma. The CDR3 region is CASSLDLGQGYEQYF. The CDR3 coding sequence is TGTGCCAGCAGCTTAGATTTGGGACAGGGCTACGAGCAGTACTTC.